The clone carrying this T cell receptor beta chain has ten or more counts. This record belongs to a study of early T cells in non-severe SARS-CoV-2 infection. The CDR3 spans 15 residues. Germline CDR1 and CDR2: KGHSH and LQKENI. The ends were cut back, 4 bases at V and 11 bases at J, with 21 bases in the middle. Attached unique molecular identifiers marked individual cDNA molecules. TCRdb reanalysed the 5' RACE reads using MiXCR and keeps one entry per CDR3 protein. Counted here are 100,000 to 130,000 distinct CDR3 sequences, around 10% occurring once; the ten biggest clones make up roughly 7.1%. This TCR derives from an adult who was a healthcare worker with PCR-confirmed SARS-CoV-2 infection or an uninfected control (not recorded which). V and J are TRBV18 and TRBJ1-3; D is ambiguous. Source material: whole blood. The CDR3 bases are TGTGCCAGCTCACAAGACTCCCGGCCCCGGGTTCCCATATATTTT. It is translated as CASSQDSRPRVPIYF.